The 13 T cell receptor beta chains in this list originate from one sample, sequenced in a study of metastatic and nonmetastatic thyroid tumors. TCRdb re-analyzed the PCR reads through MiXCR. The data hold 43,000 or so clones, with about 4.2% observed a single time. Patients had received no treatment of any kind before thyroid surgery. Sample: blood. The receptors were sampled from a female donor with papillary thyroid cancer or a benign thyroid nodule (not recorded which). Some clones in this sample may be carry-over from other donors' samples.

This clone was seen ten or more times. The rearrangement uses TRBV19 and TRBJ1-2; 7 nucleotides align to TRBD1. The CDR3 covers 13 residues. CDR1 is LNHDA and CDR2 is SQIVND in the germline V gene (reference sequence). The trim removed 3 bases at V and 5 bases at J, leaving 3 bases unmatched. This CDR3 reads CASSMTGNYGYTF. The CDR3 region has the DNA TGTGCCAGTAGTATGACAGGGAATTATGGCTACACCTTC. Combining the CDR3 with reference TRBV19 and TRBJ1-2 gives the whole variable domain DGGITQSPKYLFRKEGQNVTLSCEQNLNHDAMYWYRQDPGQGLRLIYYSQIVNDFQKGDIAEGYSVSREKKESFPLTVTSAQKNPTAFYLCASSMTGNYGYTFGSGTRLTVV.

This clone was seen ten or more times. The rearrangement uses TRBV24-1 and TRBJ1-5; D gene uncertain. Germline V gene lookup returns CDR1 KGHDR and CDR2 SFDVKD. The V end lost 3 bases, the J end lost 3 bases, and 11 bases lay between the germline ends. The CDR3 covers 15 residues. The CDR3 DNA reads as TGTGCCACCAGTGATCCCACAGAAATCAATCAGCCCCAGCATTTT. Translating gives CATSDPTEINQPQHF.

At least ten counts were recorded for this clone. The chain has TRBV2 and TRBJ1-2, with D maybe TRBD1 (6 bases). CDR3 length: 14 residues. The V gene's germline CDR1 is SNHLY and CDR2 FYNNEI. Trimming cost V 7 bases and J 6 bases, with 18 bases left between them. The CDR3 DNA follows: TGTGCCAGCAAGATGACAGGACCTCTTGATGGCTACACCTTC. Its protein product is CASKMTGPLDGYTF.

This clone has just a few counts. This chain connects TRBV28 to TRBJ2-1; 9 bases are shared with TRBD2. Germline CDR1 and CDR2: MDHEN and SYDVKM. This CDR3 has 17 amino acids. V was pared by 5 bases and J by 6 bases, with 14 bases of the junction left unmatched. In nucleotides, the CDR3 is TGTGCCAGCAGTCCATCGGTTCCAAGCGGGAGGTTCAATGAGCAGTTCTTC. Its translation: CASSPSVPSGRFNEQFF. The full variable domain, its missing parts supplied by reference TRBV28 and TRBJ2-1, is DVKVTQSSRYLVKRTGEKVFLECVQDMDHENMFWYRQDPGLGLRLIYFSYDVKMKEKGDIPEGYSVSREKKERFSLILESASTNQTSMYLCASSPSVPSGRFNEQFFGPGTRLTVL.

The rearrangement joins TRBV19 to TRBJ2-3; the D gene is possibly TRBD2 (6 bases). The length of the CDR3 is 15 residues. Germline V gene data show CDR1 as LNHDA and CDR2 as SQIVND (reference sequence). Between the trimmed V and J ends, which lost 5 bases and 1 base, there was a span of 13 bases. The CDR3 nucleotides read TGTGCCAGTAGTCAAGTGTCGGGAGGCACAGATACGCAGTATTTT. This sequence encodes CASSQVSGGTDTQYF.

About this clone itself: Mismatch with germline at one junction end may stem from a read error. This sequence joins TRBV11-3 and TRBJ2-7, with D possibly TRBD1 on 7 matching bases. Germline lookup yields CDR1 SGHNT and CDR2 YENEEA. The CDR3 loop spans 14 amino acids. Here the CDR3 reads CASQGGQCPYDQYF. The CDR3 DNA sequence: TGTGCCAGTCAGGGGGGACAGTGTCCCTACGATCAGTACTTC.

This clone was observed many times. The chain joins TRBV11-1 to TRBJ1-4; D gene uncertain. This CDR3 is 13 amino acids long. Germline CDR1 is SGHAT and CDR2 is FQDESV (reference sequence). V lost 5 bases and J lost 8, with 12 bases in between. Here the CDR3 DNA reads TGTGCCAGCAGCCACAGCGTGCAGGAAAAACTGTTTTTT. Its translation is CASSHSVQEKLFF.

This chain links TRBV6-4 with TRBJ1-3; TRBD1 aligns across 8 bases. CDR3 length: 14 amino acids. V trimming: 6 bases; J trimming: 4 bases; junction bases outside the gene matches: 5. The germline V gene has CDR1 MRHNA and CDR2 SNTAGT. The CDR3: CASRLPGGGNTIYF. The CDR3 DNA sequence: TGTGCCAGCAGGCTCCCAGGGGGCGGAAACACCATATATTTT.

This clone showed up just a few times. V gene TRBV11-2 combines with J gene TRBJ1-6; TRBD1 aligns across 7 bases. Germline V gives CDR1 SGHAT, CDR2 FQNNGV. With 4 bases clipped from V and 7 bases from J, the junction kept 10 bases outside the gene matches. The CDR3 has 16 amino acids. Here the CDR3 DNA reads TGTGCCAGCAGCTCATCACAGGGGTATGGAAATTCACCCCTCCACTTT. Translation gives CASSSSQGYGNSPLHF.

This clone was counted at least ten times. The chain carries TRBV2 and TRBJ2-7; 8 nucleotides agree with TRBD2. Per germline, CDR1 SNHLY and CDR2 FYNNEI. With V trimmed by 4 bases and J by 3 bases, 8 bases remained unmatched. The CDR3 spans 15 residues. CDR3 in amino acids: CASSVPTSGDYEQYF. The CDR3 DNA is TGTGCCAGCAGTGTCCCAACTAGCGGAGACTACGAGCAGTACTTC.

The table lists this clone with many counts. CDR3 bases: TGCGCCAGCAGTGAGACTGGGAACTATGGCTACACCTTC. Residues: CASSETGNYGYTF. The chain links TRBV10-2 to TRBJ1-2; D gene uncertain. Trimming left V 2 bases short and J 2 bases short, with 6 bases between. Germline lookup yields CDR1 WSHSY and CDR2 SAAADI. The CDR3 is 13 amino acids.

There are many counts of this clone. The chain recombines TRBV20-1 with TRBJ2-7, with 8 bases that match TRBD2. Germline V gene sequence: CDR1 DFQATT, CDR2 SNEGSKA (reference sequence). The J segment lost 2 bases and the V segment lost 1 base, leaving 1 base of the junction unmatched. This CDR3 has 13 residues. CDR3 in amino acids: CSARGLAPYEQYF. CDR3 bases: TGCAGTGCTAGAGGACTAGCGCCCTACGAGCAGTACTTC.

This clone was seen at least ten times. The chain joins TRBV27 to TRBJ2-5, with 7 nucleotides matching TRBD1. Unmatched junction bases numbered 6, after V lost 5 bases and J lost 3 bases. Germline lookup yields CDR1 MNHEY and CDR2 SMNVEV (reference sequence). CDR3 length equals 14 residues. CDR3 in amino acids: CASSPTGRKETQYF. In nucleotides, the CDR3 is TGTGCCAGCAGTCCGACAGGGCGCAAAGAGACCCAGTACTTC.